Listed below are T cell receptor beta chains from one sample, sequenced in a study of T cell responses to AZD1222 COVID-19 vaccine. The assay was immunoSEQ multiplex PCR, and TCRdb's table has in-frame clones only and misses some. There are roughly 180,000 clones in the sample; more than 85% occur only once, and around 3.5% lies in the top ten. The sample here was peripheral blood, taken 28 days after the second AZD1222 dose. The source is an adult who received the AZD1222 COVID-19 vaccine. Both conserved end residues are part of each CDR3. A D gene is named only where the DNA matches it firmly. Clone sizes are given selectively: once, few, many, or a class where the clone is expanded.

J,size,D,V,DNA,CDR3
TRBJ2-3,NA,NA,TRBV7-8,TGTGCCAGCAGCTTACGGGCCGGGAGTGGGCTCCCAGATACGCAGTATTTT,CASSLRAGSGLPDTQYF
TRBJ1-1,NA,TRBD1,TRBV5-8,TGTGCCAGCAGCGAGACAGGGCTGGTGGCCACTGAAGCTTTCTTT,CASSETGLVATEAFF
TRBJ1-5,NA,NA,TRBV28,TGTGCCAGCGGTGGGGAGGGACGGCGGAATCAGCCCCAGCATTTT,CASGGEGRRNQPQHF
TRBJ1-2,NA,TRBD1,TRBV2,TGTGCCAGCTGGCAGGGGGAAGGCTACACCTTC,CASWQGEGYTF
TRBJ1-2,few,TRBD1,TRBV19,TGTGCCAGTACTAGGGGGCTGTACTATGGCTACACCTTC,CASTRGLYYGYTF
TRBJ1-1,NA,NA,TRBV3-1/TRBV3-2,TGTGCCAGCGGTAGAGGTGAAGCTTTCTTT,CASGRGEAFF
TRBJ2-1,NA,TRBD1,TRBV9,TGTGCCAGCAGCGCGGATCCGGGACAGTACTACAATGAGCAGTTCTTC,CASSADPGQYYNEQFF
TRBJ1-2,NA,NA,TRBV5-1,TGCGCCAGCAGCTTGAATGCGGATGGCTACACCTTC,CASSLNADGYTF
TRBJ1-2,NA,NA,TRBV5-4,TGTGCCAGCAGCTTGGAGGCGGGCTATGGCTACACCTTC,CASSLEAGYGYTF
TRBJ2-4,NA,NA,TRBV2,TGTGCCAGCATCGGGGCTGACATTCAGTACTTC,CASIGADIQYF
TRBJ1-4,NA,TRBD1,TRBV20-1,TGCAGTGCGAGTAGGACAACAGGGGTCCATGAAAAACTGTTTTTT,CSASRTTGVHEKLFF
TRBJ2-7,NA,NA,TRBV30,TGTGCCTGGAGTGTACTGGGGCTCAGCTCCTACGAGCAGTACTTC,CAWSVLGLSSYEQYF
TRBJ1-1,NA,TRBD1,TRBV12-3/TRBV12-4,TGTGCCAGCAGCAGTTGGGACAGCTTGGGTTTCTTT,CASSSWDSLGFF
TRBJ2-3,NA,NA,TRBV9,TGTGCCAGCAATGCGGGGATTAGCACAGATACGCAGTATTTT,CASNAGISTDTQYF
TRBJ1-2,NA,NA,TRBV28,TGTGCCAGCATACGGGGGACACTTAACTATGGCTACACCTTC,CASIRGTLNYGYTF
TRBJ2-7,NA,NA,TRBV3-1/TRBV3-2,TGTGCCAGCAGCCAATCCTACGAGCAGTACTTC,CASSQSYEQYF
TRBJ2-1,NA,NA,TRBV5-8,TGTGCCAGCAGCTTGCGAAGGGATGAGCAGTTCTTC,CASSLRRDEQFF
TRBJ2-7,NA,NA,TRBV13,TGTGCCAGCAGCGGTTCCACTATTTACGAGCAGTACTTC,CASSGSTIYEQYF
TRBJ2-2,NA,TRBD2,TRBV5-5,TGTGCCAGCAGCCTACTAGCGGGAGTGGTCGGGGAGCTGTTTTTT,CASSLLAGVVGELFF
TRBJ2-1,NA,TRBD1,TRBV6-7,TGTGCCAGCACCAACGACAGGGTTTACAATGAGCAGTTCTTC,CASTNDRVYNEQFF
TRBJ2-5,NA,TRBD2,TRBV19,TGTGCCAGTAGTGCAGCGGGAGGCCGAGAGACCCAGTACTTC,CASSAAGGRETQYF
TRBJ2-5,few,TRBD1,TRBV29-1,TGCAGCGTTGACCCGACAGGGGGAGAGACCCAGTACTTC,CSVDPTGGETQYF
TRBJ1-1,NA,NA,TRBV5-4,TGTGCCAGCAGCTTGAGGCAAACGAACACTGAAGCTTTCTTT,CASSLRQTNTEAFF
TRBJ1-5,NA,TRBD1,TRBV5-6,TGTGCCAGCAGCGTGACAGGGAGTAGCAATCAGCCCCAGCATTTT,CASSVTGSSNQPQHF
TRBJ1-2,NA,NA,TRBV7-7,TGTGCTAGCAGCTTAATCGCCTTGGACTATGGCTACACCTTC,CASSLIALDYGYTF
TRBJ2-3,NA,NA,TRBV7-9,TGTGCCAGCAGCCTCTGGCGTGCGGGTGGTTTGGCAGATACGCAGTATTTT,CASSLWRAGGLADTQYF
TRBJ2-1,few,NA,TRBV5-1,TGCGCCAGCAGCTTGGCCGGGACTTCAGGTGAGCAGTTCTTC,CASSLAGTSGEQFF
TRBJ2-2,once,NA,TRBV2,TGTGCCAGCAGAGAAAACACCGGGGAGCTGTTTTTT,CASRENTGELFF
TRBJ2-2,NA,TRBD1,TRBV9,TGTGCCAGCAGCACAGGGGGGACCACCTTCCCCGGGGAGCTGTTTTTT,CASSTGGTTFPGELFF
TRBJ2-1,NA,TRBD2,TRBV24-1,TGTGCCACCAGTGGGCCAAGTACTAGCGGGGCTTCGAGCTCCTACAATGAGCAGTTCTTC,CATSGPSTSGASSSYNEQFF
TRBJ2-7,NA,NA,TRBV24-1,TGTGCCACAGGAAACGGAGCCTACGAGCAGTACTTC,CATGNGAYEQYF
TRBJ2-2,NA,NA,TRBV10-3,TGTGCCATCAGTGGCCGGGAGTCCGGGGAGCTGTTTTTT,CAISGRESGELFF
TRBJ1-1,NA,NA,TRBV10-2,TGCGCCAGCAGTGAGTCCCCGCCTATGAACACTGAAGCTTTCTTT,CASSESPPMNTEAFF
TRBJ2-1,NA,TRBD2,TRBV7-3,TGTGCCAGCAGCTTAGCGGGAGGGCCCGGGGGGCAGTTCTTC,CASSLAGGPGGQFF
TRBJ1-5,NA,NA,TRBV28,TGTGCCAGCAGTTTAGTGTCAGGGAACAATCAGCCCCAGCATTTT,CASSLVSGNNQPQHF
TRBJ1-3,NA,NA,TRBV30,TGTGCCTGGAGCAAGGACAGTCGAAACACCATATATTTT,CAWSKDSRNTIYF
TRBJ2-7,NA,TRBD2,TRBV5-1,TGCGCCAGCAGCCTCGGGACTAGCGGACACGGTGCCTACGAGCAGTACTTC,CASSLGTSGHGAYEQYF
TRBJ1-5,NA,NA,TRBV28,TGTGCCAGCAGCCACGGGGCGGATAGCAATCAGCCCCAGCATTTT,CASSHGADSNQPQHF
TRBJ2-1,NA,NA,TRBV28,TGTGCCAGCAGTTCCCACTGGGCATCCTCCTACAATGAGCAGTTCTTC,CASSSHWASSYNEQFF
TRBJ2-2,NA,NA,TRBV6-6,TGTGCCAGCAGTTACTCGAGAAACACCGGGGAGCTGTTTTTT,CASSYSRNTGELFF
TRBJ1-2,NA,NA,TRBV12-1,TGTGCCAGCAGCTGCCGGGGCTGGATTCATGGCTACACCTTC,CASSCRGWIHGYTF
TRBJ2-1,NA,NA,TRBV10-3,TGTGCCATCAGTGAGTCAAGGACCCAGAATGATGAGCAGTTCTTC,CAISESRTQNDEQFF
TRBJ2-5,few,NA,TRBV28,TGTGCCAGCAGTTTCGTGGGAGGGGGGGAGACCCAGTACTTC,CASSFVGGGETQYF
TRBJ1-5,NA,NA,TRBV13,TGTGCCAGCAGCTTGGTCATCAGCAATCAGCCCCAGCATTTT,CASSLVISNQPQHF
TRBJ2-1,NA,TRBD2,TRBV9,TGTGCCAGCAGCGTAGTTGGGACTAGCGGGTCCCGGTCCTACAATGAGCAGTTCTTC,CASSVVGTSGSRSYNEQFF
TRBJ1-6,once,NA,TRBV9,TGTGCCAGCAGCGACAACTTCCAAAATTCACCCCTCCACTTT,CASSDNFQNSPLHF